This T cell receptor (beta chain) was captured by sequencing in a study of blood T cell repertoires in COVID-19. About the study: The United States, Italy and Spain provided the acute and convalescent COVID-19 samples. The cDNA or gDNA used as material had been derived from T cells, B-cell-depleted T cells, or PBMCs.

J was trimmed by 5 bases and V by 1 base; bases with no gene match: 8. The CDR3 sequence is 16 residues long. Germline lookup yields CDR1 LNHNV and CDR2 YYDKDF (reference sequence). In the source study's methods: Amplified reference gene primers provided the basis for estimating nucleated cell counts. The assay was immunoSEQ multiplex PCR, and TCRdb's table has in-frame clones only and misses some. That table supplies the V and J calls and clone size; D and trimming were determined from the DNA. The table records roughly 280,000 clones, around nine tenths of them present only once. Sequenced input: peripheral blood. This clonotype originated in a middle-aged man with active or convalescent COVID-19. The genes are TRBV15 and TRBJ2-1, with 7 bases aligning to TRBD2. The chain's CDR3 is CATSRGRSLADNEQFF. Here the CDR3 DNA reads TGTGCCACCAGCAGAGGAAGGTCCCTAGCGGACAATGAGCAGTTCTTC.